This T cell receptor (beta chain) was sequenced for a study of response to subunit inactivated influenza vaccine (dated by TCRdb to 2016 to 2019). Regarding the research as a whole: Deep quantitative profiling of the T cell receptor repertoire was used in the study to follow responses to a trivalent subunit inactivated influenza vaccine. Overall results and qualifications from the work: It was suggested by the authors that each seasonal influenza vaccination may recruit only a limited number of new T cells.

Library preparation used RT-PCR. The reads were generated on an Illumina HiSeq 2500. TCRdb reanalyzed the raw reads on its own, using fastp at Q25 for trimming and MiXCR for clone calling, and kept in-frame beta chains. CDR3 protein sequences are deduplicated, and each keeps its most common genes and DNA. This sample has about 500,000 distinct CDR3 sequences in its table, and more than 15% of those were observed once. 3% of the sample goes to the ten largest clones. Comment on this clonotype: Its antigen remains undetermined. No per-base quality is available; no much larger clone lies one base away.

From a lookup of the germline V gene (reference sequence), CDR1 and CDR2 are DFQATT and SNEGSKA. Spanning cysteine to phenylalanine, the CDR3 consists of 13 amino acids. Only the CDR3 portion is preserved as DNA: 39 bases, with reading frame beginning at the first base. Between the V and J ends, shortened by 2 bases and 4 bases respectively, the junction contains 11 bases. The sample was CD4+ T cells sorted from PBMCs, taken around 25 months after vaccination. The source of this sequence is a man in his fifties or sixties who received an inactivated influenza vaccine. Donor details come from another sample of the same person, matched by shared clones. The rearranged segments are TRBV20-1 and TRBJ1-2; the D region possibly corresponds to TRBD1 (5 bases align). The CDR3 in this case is CSARQGLRYGYTF. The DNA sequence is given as TGCAGTGCTAGACAGGGACTTCGCTATGGCTACACCTTC.